Listed here are 12 T cell receptor beta chains from one sample, sequenced in a study of CD8+ T cells in alopecia areata. As part of sample collection, lesional scalp punch biopsies and peripheral blood were taken from alopecia areata patients. After isolation, RNA underwent reverse transcription to generate cDNA as the sequencing template. Method: immunoSEQ multiplex PCR; TCRdb's copy keeps in-frame clones and lacks some. The profile covers around 5,400 clones, with approximately 60% appearing a single time and approximately 14% taken by the ten largest. Sequenced input: skin. These TCRs come from a human donor with alopecia areata.

The V and J genes are TRBV5-5 and TRBJ1-6; a weak D match, TRBD1 (5 bases). Germline CDR1 reads SGHKS; CDR2 reads YYEKEE (reference sequence). Trimming cost V 1 base and J 8 bases, with 16 bases left between them. This CDR3 is built from 16 residues. The CDR3 sequence: CASSLQFVGGDSPLHF. CDR3 nucleotide sequence: TGTGCCAGCAGCTTGCAATTCGTTGGGGGGGATTCACCCCTCCACTTT.

The chain has TRBV11-3 and TRBJ2-5; 7 nucleotides line up with TRBD2. The V segment lost 7 bases and the J segment 4 bases; nucleotides outside the gene matches: 9. The CDR3 length is 14 residues. Per germline, CDR1 SGHNT and CDR2 YENEEA. The chain's CDR3 is CASTPSGGGETQYF. CDR3 bases: TGTGCCAGCACTCCCTCGGGGGGAGGAGAGACCCAGTACTTC.

This clone was counted between two and nine times. This chain joins TRBV6-5 and TRBJ2-1; 7 bases are shared with TRBD2. The CDR3 is made up of 14 amino acids. The V gene's germline CDR1 is MNHEY and CDR2 SVGAGI. J was trimmed by 7 bases and V by 6 bases; bases with no gene match: 9. CDR3 sequence reads: CASSPGSGLNEQFF. The CDR3 nucleotides read TGTGCCAGCAGCCCGGGTAGCGGGCTTAATGAGCAGTTCTTC.

This chain connects TRBV29-1 to TRBJ2-2, with 8 bases identical to TRBD1. There are 14 residues in the CDR3. Germline CDR1 reads SQVTM; CDR2 reads ANQGSEA. J gave up 4 bases and V 6 bases, and 7 bases lay outside the gene matches. CDR3 DNA: TGCAGCGTCACCCAGGGGGCGGGCACCGGGGAGCTGTTTTTT. Its protein is CSVTQGAGTGELFF.

The genes are TRBV6-1 and TRBJ2-7, with D perhaps matching TRBD2 (6 bases). Germline loops: CDR1 MNHNS, CDR2 SASEGT. V gave up 5 bases and J gave up 6 bases, with 11 bases separating them. The CDR3 spans 12 residues. As DNA, the CDR3 is TGTGCCAGCAGTATGGAGGGGACCGAGCAGTACTTC. Translation gives CASSMEGTEQYF.

V is TRBV19 and J is TRBJ2-1; D is possibly TRBD2 (5 bases). The CDR3 extends over 13 amino acids. Between the trimmed V and J ends, which lost 8 bases and 4 bases, there was a span of 12 bases. CDR1 and CDR2 (germline): LNHDA, SQIVND (reference sequence). CDR3: CASARAVYNEQFF. The CDR3 region has the DNA TGTGCCAGTGCAAGAGCGGTTTACAATGAGCAGTTCTTC.

The rearrangement links TRBV6-1 to TRBJ1-3; TRBD1 matches at 10 bases. J gave up 9 bases and V 7 bases, and 12 bases lay outside the gene matches. The CDR3 contains 15 residues. The germline CDR1 and CDR2 sequences are MNHNS and SASEGT. The CDR3 DNA is TGTGCCAGCATCTGGGGAGGGACAGGGGACAGCACCATATATTTT. Protein product: CASIWGGTGDSTIYF.

This chain uses TRBV7-8 with TRBJ2-7; D ambiguous. The V and J ends lost 2 bases and 3 bases respectively, with 14 bases between them. Germline CDR1 reads SGHVS; CDR2 reads FQNEAQ. The CDR3 consists of 15 residues. The CDR3 bases are TGTGCCAGCAGCTTACAGTCAGGCCCCCGCTACGAGCAGTACTTC. Its protein product is CASSLQSGPRYEQYF.

The chain is built from TRBV5-4 and TRBJ1-3; tentative D call: TRBD1 (5 bases). V was cut by 0 bases and J by 2 bases, with 6 bases left in between. This CDR3 is built from 14 residues. CDR1 is SGHNT and CDR2 is YYREEE in the germline V gene (reference sequence). The DNA for the CDR3 is TGTGCCAGCAGCTTGGGAGGGGCTGGAAACACCATATATTTT. This encodes CASSLGGAGNTIYF.

CDR3 loop: CSVSVGNQPQHF. The CDR3 DNA reads as TGCAGCGTTTCTGTAGGGAATCAGCCCCAGCATTTT. V usage is TRBV29-1 and J usage is TRBJ1-5; D not certain. Germline V lookup: CDR1 SQVTM, CDR2 ANQGSEA. With 5 bases removed from V and 4 bases from J, the gap between germline ends came to 9 bases. This CDR3 region has 12 residues.

This chain joins TRBV10-3 and TRBJ2-5; TRBD2 is a possible D gene (5 bases). The J call is in doubt because the DNA end fits TRBJ2-7 better. The germline V gene encodes CDR1 ENHRY and CDR2 SYGVKD. This CDR3 has 14 amino acids. CDR3 bases: TGTGCCATCAGTGAGGGAGGCCTACCCACCGAGCAGTACTTC. This sequence encodes CAISEGGLPTEQYF.

The rearrangement links TRBV29-1 to TRBJ2-7, with 9 bases lining up with TRBD2. Germline trimming cut 5 bases from V and 4 bases from J; bases unmatched to any gene: 9. From germline, CDR1 is SQVTM and CDR2 ANQGSEA. The CDR3 is 14 amino acids. CDR3: CSVRTLAGRYEQYF. Here the CDR3 DNA reads TGCAGCGTTCGGACTCTAGCGGGAAGGTACGAGCAGTACTTC.